The clone carrying this T cell receptor (beta chain) has more than one count but fewer than ten. Its specificity is not known. This sample was included in a study of T cell repertoires in cytomegalovirus infection. Study in general: CMV infection together with matching HLA type was indicated by public TCR beta signatures.

The length of the CDR3 is 17 residues. Trimming took 5 bases from V and 6 from J, leaving 25 bases between them. General study results and limits: Summed public TCR beta family frequency identified CMV carriers bearing the relevant HLA. HLA-C-restricted CMV clonotypes gave the most frequent clonotype in two of eight donors.

MiXCR, run by TCRdb on the reads, gives a single entry per CDR3 protein. This repertoire shows 300,000 to 400,000 distinct CDR3 sequences, more than 8% found once; its top ten account for roughly 4%. The chain is built from TRBV12-3 or TRBV12-4 and TRBJ1-1, with D possibly matching TRBD1 (6 bases). The sequenced material came from PBMCs. This sequence originates from a human donor in good health (CMV status not recorded). Some clones in this sample may be carry-over from other donors' samples. The CDR3 sequence: CASSKPGGRGLEAEAFF. The CDR3 DNA is TGTGCCAGCAGTAAGCCGGGAGGCAGGGGCCTGGAGGCTGAAGCTTTCTTT.